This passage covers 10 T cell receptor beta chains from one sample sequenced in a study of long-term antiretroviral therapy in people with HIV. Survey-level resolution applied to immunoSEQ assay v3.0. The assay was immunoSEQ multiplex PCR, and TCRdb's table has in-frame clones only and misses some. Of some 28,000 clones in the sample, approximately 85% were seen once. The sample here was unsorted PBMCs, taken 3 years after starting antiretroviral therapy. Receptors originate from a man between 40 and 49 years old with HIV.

CDR3 in amino acids: CASLPGTGSNYGYTF. The CDR3 DNA reads TGTGCCAGCTTACCCGGGACAGGGAGCAACTATGGCTACACCTTC. The gene calls are TRBV18 and TRBJ1-2; TRBD1 agrees at 9 bases. Germline V gives CDR1 KGHSH, CDR2 LQKENI. The CDR3 is 15 amino acids. V shed 7 bases and J 2 bases; nucleotides not matched to a gene: 8.

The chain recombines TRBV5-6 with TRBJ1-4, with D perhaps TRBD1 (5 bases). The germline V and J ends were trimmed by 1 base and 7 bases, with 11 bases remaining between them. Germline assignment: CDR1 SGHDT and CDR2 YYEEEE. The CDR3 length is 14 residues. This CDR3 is CASSLWQGSEKLFF. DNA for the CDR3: TGTGCCAGCAGCTTGTGGCAGGGAAGTGAAAAACTGTTTTTT.

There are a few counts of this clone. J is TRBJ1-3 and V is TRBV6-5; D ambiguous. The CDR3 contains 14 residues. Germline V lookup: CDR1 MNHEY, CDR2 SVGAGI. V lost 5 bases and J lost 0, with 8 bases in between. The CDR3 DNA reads TGTGCCAGCAGTACGGGAAGCTCTGGAAACACCATATATTTT. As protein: CASSTGSSGNTIYF.

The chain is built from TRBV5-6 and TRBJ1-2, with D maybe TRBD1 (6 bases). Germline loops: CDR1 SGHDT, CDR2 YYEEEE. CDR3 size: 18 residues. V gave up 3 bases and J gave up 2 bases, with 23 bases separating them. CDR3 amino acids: CASSWGPGSTSRNYGYTF. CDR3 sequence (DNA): TGTGCCAGCAGCTGGGGGCCGGGCAGCACGTCCCGGAACTATGGCTACACCTTC.

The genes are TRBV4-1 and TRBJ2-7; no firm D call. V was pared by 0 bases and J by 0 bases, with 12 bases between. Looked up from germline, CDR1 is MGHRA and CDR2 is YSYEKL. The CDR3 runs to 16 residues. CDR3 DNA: TGCGCCAGCAGCCAAGATCCCCAGAAGAACTCCTACGAGCAGTACTTC. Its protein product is CASSQDPQKNSYEQYF.

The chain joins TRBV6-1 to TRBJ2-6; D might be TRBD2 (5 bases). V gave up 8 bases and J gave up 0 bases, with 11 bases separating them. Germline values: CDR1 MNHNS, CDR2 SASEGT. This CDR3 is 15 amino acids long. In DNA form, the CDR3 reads TGTGCCAGCGGAGGCAGGAGCTCTGGGGCCAACGTCCTGACTTTC. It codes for CASGGRSSGANVLTF.

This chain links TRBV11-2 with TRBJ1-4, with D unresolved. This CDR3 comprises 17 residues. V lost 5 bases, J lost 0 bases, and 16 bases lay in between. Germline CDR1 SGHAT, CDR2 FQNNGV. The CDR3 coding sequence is TGTGCCAGCAGCCCCATTGTGCGGGGTGCAACTAATGAAAAACTGTTTTTT. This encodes CASSPIVRGATNEKLFF.

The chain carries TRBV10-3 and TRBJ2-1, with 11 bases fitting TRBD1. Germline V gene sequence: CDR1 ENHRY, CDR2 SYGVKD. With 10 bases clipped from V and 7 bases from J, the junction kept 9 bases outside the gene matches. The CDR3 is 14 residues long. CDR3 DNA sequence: TGTGCCACCAGGGGGACAGGGGGTACGAATGAGCAGTTCTTC. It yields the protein CATRGTGGTNEQFF.

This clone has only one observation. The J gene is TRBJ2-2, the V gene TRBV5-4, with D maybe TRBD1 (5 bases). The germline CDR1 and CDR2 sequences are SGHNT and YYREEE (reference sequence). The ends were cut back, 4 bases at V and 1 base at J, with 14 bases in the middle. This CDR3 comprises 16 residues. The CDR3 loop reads CASSRPGQGNTGELFF. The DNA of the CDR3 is TGTGCCAGCAGCCGCCCGGGCCAGGGGAACACCGGGGAGCTGTTTTTT.

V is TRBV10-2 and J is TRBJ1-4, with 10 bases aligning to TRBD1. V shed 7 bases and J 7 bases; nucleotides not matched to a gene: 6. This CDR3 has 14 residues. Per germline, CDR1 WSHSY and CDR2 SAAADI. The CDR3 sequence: CASNPGQGSEKLFF. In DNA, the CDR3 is TGCGCCAGCAATCCGGGACAGGGGTCTGAAAAACTGTTTTTT.